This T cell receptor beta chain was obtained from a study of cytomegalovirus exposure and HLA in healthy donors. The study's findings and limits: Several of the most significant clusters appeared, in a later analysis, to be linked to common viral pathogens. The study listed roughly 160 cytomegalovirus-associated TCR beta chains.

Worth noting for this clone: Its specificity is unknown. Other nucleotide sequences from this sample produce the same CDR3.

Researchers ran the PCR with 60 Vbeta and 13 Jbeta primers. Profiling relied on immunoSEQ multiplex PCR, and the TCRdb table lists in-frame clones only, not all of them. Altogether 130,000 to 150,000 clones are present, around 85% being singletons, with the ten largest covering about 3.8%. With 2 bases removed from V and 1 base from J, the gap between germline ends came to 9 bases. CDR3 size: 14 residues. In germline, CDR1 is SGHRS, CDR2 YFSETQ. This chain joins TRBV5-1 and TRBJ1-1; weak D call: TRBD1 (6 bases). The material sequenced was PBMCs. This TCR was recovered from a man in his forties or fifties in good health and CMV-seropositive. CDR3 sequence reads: CASSLQGSNTEAFF. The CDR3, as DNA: TGCGCCAGCAGCTTACAGGGTTCGAACACTGAAGCTTTCTTT.